Following are 24 T cell receptor beta chains from one sample sequenced in a study of T cells in Graves' hyperthyroidism and ophthalmopathy. TCR beta CDR3 region amplification was performed from RNA transcripts. Using the HTBI primer set, a first-round RT-PCR was run on the TCR CDR3. MiXCR was run by TCRdb on the multiplex PCR reads, yielding one entry per CDR3 protein. The sample holds about 380,000 distinct CDR3 sequences; approximately 13% are singletons and the top ten take 11%. The source material was blood. All receptors come from an older woman with Graves' hyperthyroidism.

The chain links TRBV6-2 or TRBV6-3 to TRBJ1-2; a weak D match, TRBD1 (6 bases). The V gene's germline CDR1 is MNHEY and CDR2 SVGEGT. Trimming cost V 8 bases and J 10 bases, with 20 bases left between them. The CDR3 has 13 residues. DNA of the CDR3: TGTGCCAGCCAGTTGGACAGTAGGGAGGCCTACACCTTC. It is translated as CASQLDSREAYTF.

In this sample, this clonotype turned up many times. The chain employs TRBV9 and TRBJ2-7, with 8 nucleotides matching TRBD2. V dropped 4 bases and J dropped 6; count of bases not matched to a gene: 12. This CDR3 region has 15 residues. CDR1 is SGDLS, CDR2 YYNGEE, per germline. The CDR3 sequence is CASSPGVTGGSEQYF. CDR3 sequence (DNA): TGTGCCAGCAGCCCAGGGGTAACGGGAGGGTCCGAGCAGTACTTC.

In its sample, this clonotype was seen many times. V is TRBV12-3 or TRBV12-4 and J is TRBJ1-1; 7 nucleotides match TRBD1. This CDR3 spans 14 amino acids. V lost 3 bases to trimming and J lost 10 bases; unmatched junction nucleotides: 11. CDR3 in amino acids: CASSFSAGTEGAFF. The CDR3, as DNA: TGTGCCAGCAGTTTCAGCGCCGGGACAGAGGGAGCTTTCTTT.

This clonotype turned up a few times. The genes are TRBV7-3 and TRBJ2-3; 13 bases agree with TRBD2. This CDR3 has 15 residues. Trimming cost V 4 bases and J 6 bases; bases outside gene matches: 4. Germline CDR1 is SGHTA and CDR2 is FQGTGA. CDR3 bases: TGTGCCAGCAGCTCCACTAGCGGGAGGGGGGATACGCAGTATTTT. Its translation is CASSSTSGRGDTQYF.

This chain joins TRBV11-2 and TRBJ1-1; possible D gene TRBD1, 5 bases. Trimming shortened V by 1 base and J by 4 bases, and 13 bases separated the two germline ends. The CDR3 is 15 amino acids. Germline V lookup: CDR1 SGHAT, CDR2 FQNNGV. CDR3 sequence reads: CASSLAGTEGTEAFF. CDR3 nucleotides: TGTGCCAGCAGCTTAGCTGGGACGGAGGGCACTGAAGCTTTCTTT.

Many counts were recorded for this clonotype. V and J are TRBV19 and TRBJ2-5; TRBD1 or TRBD2 may be the D gene (5 bases each). Trimming removed 8 bases at V and 4 bases at J, with 23 bases between. Germline CDR1 reads LNHDA; CDR2 reads SQIVND (reference sequence). This CDR3 region has 16 residues. The CDR3 DNA reads TGTGCCAGTCCACCCCCCCGGGGCTCAGTCACAGAGACCCAGTACTTC. It encodes CASPPPRGSVTETQYF.

This clonotype has just a few counts. The chain carries TRBV19 and TRBJ2-7; D perhaps matches TRBD1 (6 bases). Trimming took 4 bases from V and 1 from J, leaving 8 bases between them. Per germline, CDR1 LNHDA and CDR2 SQIVND (reference sequence). The CDR3 has 13 residues. In nucleotides, the CDR3 is TGTGCCAGTAGTAAGGACAGTTCCTACGAGCAGTACTTC. As protein: CASSKDSSYEQYF.

This clonotype showed up just a few times. The chain links TRBV30 to TRBJ1-5; D is perhaps TRBD1 (6 bases). Trimming took off 3 bases at V and 7 bases at J, with 16 bases between the two ends. The CDR3 consists of 14 residues. The germline CDR1 and CDR2 sequences are GTSNPN and SVGIG (reference sequence). DNA of the CDR3: TGTGCCTGGAGCCAACTAGGGGGAAGCCAGCCCCAGCATTTT. Amino acid sequence: CAWSQLGGSQPQHF.

This clonotype came up many times. The chain links TRBV27 to TRBJ1-5, with D tentatively TRBD1 (6 bases). The germline V and J ends were trimmed by 6 bases and 3 bases, with 12 bases remaining between them. CDR1 MNHEY and CDR2 SMNVEV come from the germline V gene (reference sequence). CDR3 length: 14 amino acids. The CDR3 DNA sequence: TGTGCCAGCAGCCAGACAGGTTTCAATCAGCCCCAGCATTTT. It codes for CASSQTGFNQPQHF.

This clonotype was picked up many times. The chain combines TRBV12-3 or TRBV12-4 with TRBJ1-4; TRBD1 aligns across 7 bases. Trimming cost V 6 bases and J 7 bases; bases outside gene matches: 8. CDR3 length: 14 amino acids. As DNA, the CDR3 is TGTGCCAGCAGACCAGGGGGGACATCTGAAAAACTGTTTTTT. This translates into CASRPGGTSEKLFF.

This clonotype was observed many times. The chain couples TRBV27 to TRBJ1-1; 10 positions match TRBD1. Germline CDR1 is MNHEY and CDR2 is SMNVEV (reference sequence). This CDR3 has 15 amino acids. V gave up 3 bases and J gave up 3 bases; unmatched junction bases: 4. DNA for the CDR3: TGTGCCAGCAGTTTCGACAGGGGGCCTGACACTGAAGCTTTCTTT. This codes for CASSFDRGPDTEAFF.

This clonotype appeared a few times. The chain recombines TRBV15 with TRBJ2-1, with a tentative D call TRBD1 (5 bases). V lost 1 base and J lost 10, with 14 bases in between. This CDR3 is 14 amino acids long. In germline, CDR1 is LNHNV, CDR2 YYDKDF (reference sequence). This CDR3 reads CATSRGGELWEQFF. The CDR3 nucleotides are TGTGCCACCAGCAGAGGGGGCGAACTATGGGAGCAGTTCTTC.

This clonotype was seen many times. CDR3 loop: CASSLVVRNYNEQFF. CDR3 DNA: TGTGCCAGCAGCTTAGTTGTGAGGAACTACAATGAGCAGTTCTTC. The rearrangement links TRBV7-2 to TRBJ2-1; D is ambiguous. The CDR3 is 15 amino acids. V was trimmed by 1 base and J by 3 bases, leaving 10 bases between them. In germline, CDR1 is SGHTA, CDR2 FQGNSA.

The V gene is TRBV3-1, the J gene TRBJ2-1; TRBD2 agrees at 9 bases. This CDR3 has 15 amino acids. Germline V CDR1 and CDR2: LGHDT, YNNKEL (reference sequence). V was pared by 4 bases and J by 8 bases, with 9 bases of the junction left unmatched. The CDR3 loop is CASSRGGRALYEQFF. CDR3 in DNA: TGTGCCAGCAGCCGGGGCGGGAGGGCCTTGTATGAGCAGTTCTTC.

This clonotype has at least ten counts. The chain is built from TRBV7-2 and TRBJ2-3, with 7 bases matching TRBD2. The CDR3 has 16 amino acids. J gave up 5 bases and V 4 bases, and 12 bases lay outside the gene matches. CDR1 and CDR2 from the germline V gene are SGHTA and FQGNSA. The CDR3 DNA reads as TGTGCCAGCAGCTCCTGGGCGGGAGCGGTGGGAGATACGCAGTATTTT. This encodes CASSSWAGAVGDTQYF. Full variable domain (rest looked up from reference TRBV7-2 and TRBJ2-3): GAGVSQSPSNKVTEKGKDVELRCDPISGHTALYWYRQSLGQGLEFLIYFQGNSAPDKSGLPSDRFSAERTGGSVSTLTIQRTQQEDSAVYLCASSSWAGAVGDTQYFGPGTRLTVL.

The CDR3 protein is CASSPGGLYEQYF. CDR3 bases: TGTGCCAGCTCACCGGGGGGCCTCTACGAGCAGTACTTC. The chain couples TRBV18 to TRBJ2-7, with D perhaps matching TRBD1 or TRBD2 (6 bases each). The CDR3 loop spans 13 amino acids. Trimming removed 3 bases at V and 3 bases at J, with 9 bases between. Germline lookup yields CDR1 KGHSH and CDR2 LQKENI. The variable domain in full, completed from reference TRBV18 and TRBJ2-7, reads NAGVMQNPRHLVRRRGQEARLRCSPMKGHSHVYWYRQLPEEGLKFMVYLQKENIIDESGMPKERFSAEFPKEGPSILRIQQVVRGDSAAYFCASSPGGLYEQYFGPGTRLTVT.

This clonotype was picked up many times. The chain couples TRBV20-1 to TRBJ2-7; 10 nucleotides line up with TRBD1. The CDR3 contains 18 residues. The V gene end was trimmed by 2 bases and the J gene end by 0 bases; junction bases not matched to a gene: 13. CDR1 DFQATT and CDR2 SNEGSKA come from the germline V gene (reference sequence). CDR3 in amino acids: CSARSLTGGVVNSYEQYF. The CDR3, as DNA: TGCAGTGCTAGATCCTTGACAGGGGGCGTAGTTAACTCCTACGAGCAGTACTTC.

This clonotype has more than one count but fewer than ten. This CDR3 reads CASSYSSQDPRSLHF. The DNA of the CDR3 is TGTGCCAGCAGTTACTCGAGTCAGGACCCTCGTTCCCTCCACTTT. The rearrangement uses TRBV6-6 and TRBJ1-6; D gene unclear. V was trimmed by 0 bases and J by 14 bases, leaving 17 bases between them. CDR1 and CDR2 (germline): MNHNY, SVGAGI (reference sequence). This CDR3 is 15 amino acids long.

The chain carries TRBV7-2 and TRBJ1-1; 8 bases align to TRBD1. Germline V gene lookup returns CDR1 SGHTA and CDR2 FQGNSA. With V trimmed by 4 bases and J by 0 bases, 7 bases remained unmatched. The CDR3 loop spans 16 amino acids. CDR3 amino acids: CASSSQGVLMNTEAFF. DNA of the CDR3: TGTGCCAGCAGCTCACAGGGGGTCCTTATGAACACTGAAGCTTTCTTT.

This clonotype showed up just a few times. The chain employs TRBV24-1 and TRBJ1-4; the D gene is possibly TRBD1 (5 bases). The CDR3 sequence is 15 residues long. Germline-derived CDR1 and CDR2 are KGHDR and SFDVKD. Trimming took 3 bases from V and 8 from J, leaving 15 bases between them. CDR3 nucleotides: TGTGCCACCAGTGATCCGGGACTGGGAAGCGAAAAACTGTTTTTT. It translates to CATSDPGLGSEKLFF.

This clonotype was seen repeatedly, ten times or more. The chain links TRBV5-1 to TRBJ2-3; perhaps D is TRBD1 or TRBD2 (5 bases each). Germline V gene lookup returns CDR1 SGHRS and CDR2 YFSETQ. The CDR3 has 15 residues. V shed 4 bases and J shed 4 bases, with 16 bases lying between them. CDR3 nucleotide sequence: TGCGCCAGCAGCCGGGGCCGCCCCGAGGCAGATACGCAGTATTTT. Protein product: CASSRGRPEADTQYF.

The chain links TRBV5-4 to TRBJ2-7; tentative D call: TRBD2 (6 bases). From germline, CDR1 is SGHNT and CDR2 YYREEE (reference sequence). V was pared by 3 bases and J by 2 bases, with 12 bases between. CDR3 length: 14 residues. CDR3: CASSSRAGTYEQYF. Written as DNA, the CDR3 is TGTGCCAGCAGCTCCCGTGCGGGAACCTACGAGCAGTACTTC.

There are many counts of this clonotype. The gene calls are TRBV3-1 and TRBJ2-2; TRBD1 or TRBD2 may be the D gene (5 bases each). The CDR3 sequence is 15 residues long. V gave up 4 bases and J gave up 1 base, with 10 bases separating them. Looked up from germline, CDR1 is LGHDT and CDR2 is YNNKEL (reference sequence). The CDR3 reads CASSPGPLNTGELFF. DNA for the CDR3: TGTGCCAGCAGCCCGGGACCCTTGAACACCGGGGAGCTGTTTTTT.

Many counts were recorded for this clonotype. This chain uses TRBV24-1 with TRBJ2-1; the D call may be TRBD1 or TRBD2 (5 bases each). The V and J ends lost 4 bases and 8 bases respectively, with 11 bases between them. The CDR3 totals 13 residues. Germline V gives CDR1 KGHDR, CDR2 SFDVKD. CDR3 amino acids: CATSENRGHEQFF. In DNA form, the CDR3 reads TGTGCCACCAGTGAAAACCGGGGCCATGAGCAGTTCTTC.